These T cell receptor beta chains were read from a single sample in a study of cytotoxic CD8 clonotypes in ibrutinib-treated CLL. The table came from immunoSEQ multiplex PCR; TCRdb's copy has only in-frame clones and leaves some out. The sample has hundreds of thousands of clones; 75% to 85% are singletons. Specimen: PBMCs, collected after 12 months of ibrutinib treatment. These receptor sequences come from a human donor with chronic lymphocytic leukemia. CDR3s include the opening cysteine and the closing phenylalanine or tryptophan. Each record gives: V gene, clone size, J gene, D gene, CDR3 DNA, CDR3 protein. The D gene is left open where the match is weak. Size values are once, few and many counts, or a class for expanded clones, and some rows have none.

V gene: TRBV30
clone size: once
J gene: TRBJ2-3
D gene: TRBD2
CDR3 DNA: TGTGCCTGGACAGGCGGGGGGAGTCATACGCAGTATTTT
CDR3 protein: CAWTGGGSHTQYF

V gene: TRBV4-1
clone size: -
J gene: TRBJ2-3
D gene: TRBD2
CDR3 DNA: TGCGCCAGCAGCCAAAAACTAGCGCCAAGCACAGATACGCAGTATTTT
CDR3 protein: CASSQKLAPSTDTQYF

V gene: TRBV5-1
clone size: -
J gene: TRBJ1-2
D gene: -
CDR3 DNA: TGCGCCAGCAGGGCCGGGCCTAACTATGGCTACACCTTC
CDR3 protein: CASRAGPNYGYTF

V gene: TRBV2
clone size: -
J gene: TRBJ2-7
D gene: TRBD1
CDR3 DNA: TGTGCCAGCGGGGGGACAGGGGAGTACGAGCAGTACTTC
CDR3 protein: CASGGTGEYEQYF

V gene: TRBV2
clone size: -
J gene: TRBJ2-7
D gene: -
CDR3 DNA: TGTGCCAGCAGGGCCCGGACATTCATCACCTACGAGCAGTACTTC
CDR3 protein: CASRARTFITYEQYF

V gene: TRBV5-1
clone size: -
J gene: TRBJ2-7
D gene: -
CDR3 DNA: TGCGCCAGCAGCTTGTCTGGGGCCTACGAGCAGTACTTC
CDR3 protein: CASSLSGAYEQYF

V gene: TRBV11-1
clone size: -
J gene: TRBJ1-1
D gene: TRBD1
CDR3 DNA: TGTGCCAGCAGGGGCAGGGGGCGTCCTGAAGCTTTCTTT
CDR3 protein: CASRGRGRPEAFF

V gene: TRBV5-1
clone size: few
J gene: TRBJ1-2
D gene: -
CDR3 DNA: TGCGCCAGCAGGGCGCTGAACGACTATGGCTACACCTTC
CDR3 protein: CASRALNDYGYTF

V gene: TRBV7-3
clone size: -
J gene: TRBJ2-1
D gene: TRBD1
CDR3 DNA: TGTGCCAGCAGCTTACTCCTAGGGGGCATCTATGAGCAGTTCTTC
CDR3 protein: CASSLLLGGIYEQFF

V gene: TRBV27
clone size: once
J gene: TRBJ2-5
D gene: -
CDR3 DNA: TGTGCCAGCAGGGGACAACAGGAAACAGAGACCCAGTACTTC
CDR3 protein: CASRGQQETETQYF

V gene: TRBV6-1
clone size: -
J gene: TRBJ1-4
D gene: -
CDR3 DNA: TGTGCCAGCAGACGATCAGAGGAAAAACTGTTTTTT
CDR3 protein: CASRRSEEKLFF

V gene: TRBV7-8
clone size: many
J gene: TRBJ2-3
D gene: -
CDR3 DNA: TGTGCCAGCAGCCCCGGGGCTAACCCTTCTAGCACAGATACGCAGTATTTT
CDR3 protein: CASSPGANPSSTDTQYF

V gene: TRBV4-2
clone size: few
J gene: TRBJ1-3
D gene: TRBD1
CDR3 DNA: TGTGCCAGCAGCCAAGATCCCCACAGGGGAGCTGGAAACACCATATATTTT
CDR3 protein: CASSQDPHRGAGNTIYF

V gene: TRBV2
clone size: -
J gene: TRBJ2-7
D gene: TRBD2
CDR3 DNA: TGTGCCAGCAATCCCGGAGGGACTAGCGGAAACTACGAGCAGTACTTC
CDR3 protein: CASNPGGTSGNYEQYF